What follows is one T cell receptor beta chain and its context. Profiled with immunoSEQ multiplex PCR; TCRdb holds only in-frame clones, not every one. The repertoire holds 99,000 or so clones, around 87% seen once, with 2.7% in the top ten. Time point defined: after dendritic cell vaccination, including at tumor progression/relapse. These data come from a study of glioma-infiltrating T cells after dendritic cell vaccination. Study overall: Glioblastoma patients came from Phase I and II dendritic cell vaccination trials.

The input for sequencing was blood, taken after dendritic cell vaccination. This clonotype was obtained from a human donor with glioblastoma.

The CDR3 loop is CASSRDRTYEQYF. The CDR3 DNA reads TGTGCCAGCAGTCGGGACAGGACCTACGAGCAGTACTTC. V usage is TRBV2 and J usage is TRBJ2-7; 8 bases are a match to TRBD1. The CDR3 covers 13 residues. The germline V gene encodes CDR1 SNHLY and CDR2 FYNNEI. Losses at the gene ends were 5 bases for V and 2 bases for J; bases not matched to a gene: 2.